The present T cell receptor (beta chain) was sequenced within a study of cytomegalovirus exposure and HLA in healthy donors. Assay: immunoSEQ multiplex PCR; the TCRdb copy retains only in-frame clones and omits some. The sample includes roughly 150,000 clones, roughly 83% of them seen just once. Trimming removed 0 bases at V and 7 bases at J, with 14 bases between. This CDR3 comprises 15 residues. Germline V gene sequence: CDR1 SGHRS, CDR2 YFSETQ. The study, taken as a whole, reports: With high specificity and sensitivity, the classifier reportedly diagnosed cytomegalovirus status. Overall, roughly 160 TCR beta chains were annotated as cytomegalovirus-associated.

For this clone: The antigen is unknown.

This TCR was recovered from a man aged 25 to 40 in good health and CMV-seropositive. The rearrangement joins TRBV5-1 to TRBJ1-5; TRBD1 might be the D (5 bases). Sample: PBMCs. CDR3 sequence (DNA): TGCGCCAGCAGCTTGGCGGGGGAGTTCGGGCAGCCCCAGCATTTT. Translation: CASSLAGEFGQPQHF.